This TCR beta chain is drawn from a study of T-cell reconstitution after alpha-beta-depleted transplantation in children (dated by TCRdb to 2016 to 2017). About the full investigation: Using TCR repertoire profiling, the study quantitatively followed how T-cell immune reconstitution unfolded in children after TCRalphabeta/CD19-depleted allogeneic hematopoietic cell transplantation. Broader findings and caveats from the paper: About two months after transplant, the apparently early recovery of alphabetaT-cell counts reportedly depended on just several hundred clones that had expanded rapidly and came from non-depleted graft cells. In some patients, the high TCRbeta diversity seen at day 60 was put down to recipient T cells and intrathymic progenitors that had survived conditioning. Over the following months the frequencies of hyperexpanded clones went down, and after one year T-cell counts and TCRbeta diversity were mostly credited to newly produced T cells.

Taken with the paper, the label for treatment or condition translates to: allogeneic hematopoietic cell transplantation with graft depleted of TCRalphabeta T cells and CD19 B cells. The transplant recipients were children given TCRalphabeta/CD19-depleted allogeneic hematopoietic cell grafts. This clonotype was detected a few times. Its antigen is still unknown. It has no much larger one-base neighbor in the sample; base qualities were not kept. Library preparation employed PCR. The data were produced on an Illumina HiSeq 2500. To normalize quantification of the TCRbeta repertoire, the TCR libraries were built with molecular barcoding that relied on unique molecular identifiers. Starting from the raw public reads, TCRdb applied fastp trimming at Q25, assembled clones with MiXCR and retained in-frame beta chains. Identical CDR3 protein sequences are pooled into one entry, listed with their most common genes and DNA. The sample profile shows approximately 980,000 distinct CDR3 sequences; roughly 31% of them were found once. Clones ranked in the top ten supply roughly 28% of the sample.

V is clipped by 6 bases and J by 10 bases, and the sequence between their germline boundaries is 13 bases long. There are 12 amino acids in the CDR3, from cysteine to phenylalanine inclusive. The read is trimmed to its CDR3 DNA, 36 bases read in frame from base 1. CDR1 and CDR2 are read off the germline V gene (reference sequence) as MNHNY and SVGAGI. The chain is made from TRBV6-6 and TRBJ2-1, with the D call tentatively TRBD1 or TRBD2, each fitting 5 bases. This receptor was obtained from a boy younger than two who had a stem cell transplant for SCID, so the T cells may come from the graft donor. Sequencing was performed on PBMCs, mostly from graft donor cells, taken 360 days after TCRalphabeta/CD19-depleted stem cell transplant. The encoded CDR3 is CASRAGAQEQFF. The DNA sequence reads TGTGCCAGCAGGGCCGGGGCTCAGGAGCAGTTCTTC.